The subject of this entry is one TCR beta chain. It was with random hexamers that 0.5 to 1 ug RNA was reverse transcribed. TCR beta CDR3 was amplified by immunoSEQ covering 54 Vbeta and 13 Jbeta. TCRdb passed the immunoSEQ multiplex PCR reads through MiXCR, listing each CDR3 protein once. This table has 200,000 to 250,000 distinct CDR3 sequences, about 94% appearing once. Germline trimming cut 5 bases from V and 8 bases from J; bases unmatched to any gene: 5. The length of the CDR3 is 14 residues. TCR beta sequencing was performed on blood CD8+ and CD4+ T cells. Negative isolation was applied to CD8+ and CD4+ T cells, and FACS enrichment was applied to TEMRA cells. The sample is drawn from a study of CD8 T cells in Susac syndrome.

The TCR originated in a human donor with multiple sclerosis. Sample: CD4+ T cells from PBMCs. The chain is built from TRBV12-3 or TRBV12-4 and TRBJ1-4; 10 nucleotides agree with TRBD1. Here the CDR3 reads CASSRTGGWEKLFF. CDR3 sequence (DNA): TGTGCCAGCAGTCGGACAGGGGGTTGGGAAAAACTGTTTTTT.